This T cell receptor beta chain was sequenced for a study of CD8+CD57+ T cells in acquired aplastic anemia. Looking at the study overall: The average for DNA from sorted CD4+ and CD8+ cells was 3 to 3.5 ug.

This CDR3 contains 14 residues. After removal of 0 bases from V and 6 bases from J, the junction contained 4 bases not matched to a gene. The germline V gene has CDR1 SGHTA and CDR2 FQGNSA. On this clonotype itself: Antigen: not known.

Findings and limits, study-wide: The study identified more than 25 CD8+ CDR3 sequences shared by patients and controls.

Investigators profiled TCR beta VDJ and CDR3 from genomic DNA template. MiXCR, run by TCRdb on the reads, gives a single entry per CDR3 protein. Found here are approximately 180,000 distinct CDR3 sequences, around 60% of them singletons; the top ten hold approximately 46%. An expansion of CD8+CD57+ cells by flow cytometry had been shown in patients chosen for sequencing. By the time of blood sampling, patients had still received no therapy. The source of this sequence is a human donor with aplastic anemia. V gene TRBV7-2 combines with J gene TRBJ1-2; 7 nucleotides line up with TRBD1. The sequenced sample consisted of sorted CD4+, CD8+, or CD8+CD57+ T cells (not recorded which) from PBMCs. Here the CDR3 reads CASSLAIGGDGYTF. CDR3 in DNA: TGTGCCAGCAGCTTAGCTATAGGGGGCGATGGCTACACCTTC.